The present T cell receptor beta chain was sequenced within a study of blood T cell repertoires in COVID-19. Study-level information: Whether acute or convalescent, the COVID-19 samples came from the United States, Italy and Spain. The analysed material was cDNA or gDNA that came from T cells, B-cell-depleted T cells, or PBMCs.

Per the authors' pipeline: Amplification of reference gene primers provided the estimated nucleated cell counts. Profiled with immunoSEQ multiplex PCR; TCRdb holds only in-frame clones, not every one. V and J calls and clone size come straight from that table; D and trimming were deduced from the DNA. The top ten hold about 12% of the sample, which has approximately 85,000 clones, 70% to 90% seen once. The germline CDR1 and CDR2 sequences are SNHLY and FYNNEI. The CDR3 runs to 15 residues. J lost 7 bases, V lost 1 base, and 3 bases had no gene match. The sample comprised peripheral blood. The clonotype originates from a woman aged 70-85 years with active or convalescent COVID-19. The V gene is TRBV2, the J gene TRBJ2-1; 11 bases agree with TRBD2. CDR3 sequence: CASSEDGLAGNEQFF. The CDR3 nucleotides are TGTGCCAGCAGTGAAGACGGACTAGCGGGTAATGAGCAGTTCTTC.